This is a list of T cell receptor beta chains from one sample in a study of vaccination and CD4 T cells after COVID-19. These TCRs' antigens remain unknown. A single record per CDR3 protein comes from TCRdb applying MiXCR to the PCR reads. The data show some 11,000 distinct CDR3 sequences, about 45% seen once. Sequenced material: CD4+ T cells from blood, cultured in vitro. The receptors were gathered from a human donor who had recovered from COVID-19. Each CDR3 is given with its conserved first and last residue. D genes are given only for firm matches. Some rows have no size entry. The others give once, few or many, or a class for an expanded clone.

once	TRBJ2-7	TRBD2	TRBV6-2/TRBV6-3	CASSYRGGLAGGPSSYEQYF	TGTGCCAGCAGTTACCGGGGTGGACTAGCGGGAGGGCCCAGCTCCTACGAGCAGTACTTC
few	TRBJ2-3	.	TRBV19	CASSIGVLRDTQYF	TGTGCCAGTAGTATAGGTGTCCTCAGAGATACGCAGTATTTT
few	TRBJ2-7	TRBD2	TRBV20-1	CSARNGRGGYEQYF	TGCAGTGCTAGAAACGGGAGGGGGGGTTACGAGCAGTACTTC
.	TRBJ2-2	TRBD1	TRBV19	CASSTQTGGTGELFF	TGTGCCAGTAGTACCCAGACAGGGGGGACCGGGGAGCTGTTTTTT
.	TRBJ1-2	TRBD1	TRBV18	CASSPQGQGVDGYTF	TGTGCCAGCTCACCACAAGGACAGGGGGTGGATGGCTACACCTTC
few	TRBJ2-7	.	TRBV7-8	CASSLRTRDGYEQYF	TGTGCCAGCAGCTTAAGGACCAGAGATGGATACGAGCAGTACTTC
.	TRBJ1-1	.	TRBV5-4	CASSLDREGTEAFF	TGTGCCAGCAGCTTGGACAGGGAGGGCACTGAAGCTTTCTTT
few	TRBJ2-1	.	TRBV6-2/TRBV6-3	CASSYSRLRNEQFF	TGTGCCAGCAGTTACTCGAGGCTTAGGAATGAGCAGTTCTTC
.	TRBJ1-1	.	TRBV30	CAWSIPGSRATEAFF	TGTGCCTGGAGTATCCCGGGCTCTAGGGCGACTGAAGCTTTCTTT
.	TRBJ2-6	.	TRBV20-1	CSARETGEGSGANVLTF	TGCAGTGCTAGAGAGACAGGGGAGGGGTCTGGGGCCAACGTCCTGACTTTC
.	TRBJ1-2	.	TRBV24-1	CATSDSPNYGYTF	TGTGCCACCAGTGATTCGCCGAACTATGGCTACACCTTC
medium-sized	TRBJ1-5	TRBD1	TRBV7-8	CASSLGQAINQPQHF	TGTGCCAGCAGCCTGGGACAGGCGATCAATCAGCCCCAGCATTTT
few	TRBJ1-5	.	TRBV20-1	CSARAREGNQPQHF	TGCAGTGCTAGGGCCAGGGAGGGCAATCAGCCCCAGCATTTT
.	TRBJ1-2	.	TRBV19	CASRPSWAGLDGYTF	TGTGCCAGTAGACCCTCGTGGGCAGGCTTAGATGGCTACACCTTC
.	TRBJ2-5	TRBD2	TRBV5-1	CASSSSGGQETQYF	TGCGCCAGCAGCTCGAGCGGGGGACAAGAGACCCAGTACTTC
few	TRBJ1-6	.	TRBV7-8	CASSPYTNSPLHF	TGTGCCAGCAGCCCCTACACGAATTCACCCCTCCACTTT
.	TRBJ1-1	.	TRBV7-3	CASSRGKSTEAFF	TGTGCCAGCAGCCGGGGGAAGAGCACTGAAGCTTTCTTT
few	TRBJ1-2	.	TRBV11-2	CASSLGTQPGYGYTF	TGTGCCAGCAGCTTGGGGACCCAACCGGGCTATGGCTACACCTTC
once	TRBJ1-5	.	TRBV6-2/TRBV6-3	CASSYSLGANSNQPQHF	TGTGCCAGCAGTTACTCGCTAGGGGCGAATAGCAATCAGCCCCAGCATTTT
few	TRBJ2-3	.	TRBV4-1	CASSTPVSGHTDTQYF	TGCGCCAGCAGCACCCCGGTTAGCGGCCACACAGATACGCAGTATTTT
few	TRBJ2-2	.	TRBV20-1	CSAPRTDHTGELFF	TGCAGTGCTCCACGGACAGATCACACCGGGGAGCTGTTTTTT
.	TRBJ2-2	.	TRBV7-9	CASSLGQGTTGELFF	TGTGCCAGCAGCTTAGGGCAGGGGACCACCGGGGAGCTGTTTTTT
.	TRBJ1-2	.	TRBV5-4	CASSVDSYGYTF	TGTGCCAGCAGCGTCGACAGCTATGGCTACACCTTC
.	TRBJ2-5	.	TRBV6-1	CASSDSPETQYF	TGTGCCAGCAGCGACAGCCCAGAGACCCAGTACTTC
.	TRBJ2-7	TRBD2	TRBV20-1	CSARGAGGPLYEQYF	TGCAGTGCTAGAGGGGCGGGAGGTCCCCTCTACGAGCAGTACTTC
few	TRBJ1-6	TRBD1	TRBV2	CASSRQGRNSPLHF	TGTGCCAGCAGTCGACAGGGAAGGAATTCACCCCTCCACTTT
.	TRBJ2-5	.	TRBV6-5	CASSYSGSQTRTIRETQYF	TGTGCCAGCAGTTACTCAGGTTCACAGACGCGAACCATAAGAGAGACCCAGTACTTC
once	TRBJ2-7	TRBD2	TRBV24-1	CASSEAGGPSYEQYF	TGTGCCAGCAGTGAGGCGGGAGGCCCCTCCTACGAGCAGTACTTC
.	TRBJ2-7	.	TRBV20-1	CSARRGRGNGEQYF	TGCAGTGCTAGAAGGGGACGGGGCAACGGCGAGCAGTACTTC
few	TRBJ2-3	TRBD2	TRBV20-1	CSARGYLAGDTSRTDTQYF	TGCAGTGCTAGAGGTTATCTAGCGGGAGACACCTCGCGCACAGATACGCAGTATTTT
.	TRBJ1-3	TRBD1	TRBV6-5	CASSYTGQGYGNTIYF	TGTGCCAGCAGTTACACTGGACAGGGTTATGGAAACACCATATATTTT
.	TRBJ2-7	TRBD1	TRBV29-1	CSVAEGAAYEQYF	TGCAGCGTGGCCGAGGGGGCAGCCTACGAGCAGTACTTC
few	TRBJ2-3	.	TRBV5-6	CASSRSLTDTQYF	TGTGCCAGCAGCCGGTCGCTCACAGATACGCAGTATTTT